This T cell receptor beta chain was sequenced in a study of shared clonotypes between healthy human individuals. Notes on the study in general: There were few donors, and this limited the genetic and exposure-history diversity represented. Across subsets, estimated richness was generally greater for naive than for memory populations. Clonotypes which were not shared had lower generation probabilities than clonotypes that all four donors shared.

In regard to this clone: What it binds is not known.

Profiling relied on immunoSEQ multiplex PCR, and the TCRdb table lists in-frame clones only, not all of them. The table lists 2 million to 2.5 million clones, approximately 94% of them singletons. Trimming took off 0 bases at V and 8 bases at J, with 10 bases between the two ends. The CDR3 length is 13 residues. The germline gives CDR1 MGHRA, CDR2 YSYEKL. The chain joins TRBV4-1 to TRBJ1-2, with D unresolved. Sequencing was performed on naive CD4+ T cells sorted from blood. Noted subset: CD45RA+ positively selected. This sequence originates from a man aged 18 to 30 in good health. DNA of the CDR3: TGCGCCAGCAGCCAAGACCCCATAGGGGGCTACACCTTC. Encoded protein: CASSQDPIGGYTF.